This T cell receptor beta chain appears in the sequencing data of a study of regulatory T cells in long-lasting Graves disease. This clonotype was detected ten times or more. In building TCR beta libraries, iRepertoire HTBI primers were used together with Arm-PCR of CDR3 regions. TCRdb used MiXCR to reprocess the multiplex PCR reads, holding one entry per CDR3 protein. This sample has 350,000 to 500,000 distinct CDR3 sequences, with 21% found just once. Regarding time point: persistent/refractory GD, antithyroid drugs over 5 years with positive TRAb. RNA from PBMCs was the source of the TCR library. Graves' disease was diagnosed by American Thyroid Association guidelines. Germline V CDR1 and CDR2: SQVTM, ANQGSEA. With 3 bases clipped from V and 4 bases from J, the junction kept 8 bases outside the gene matches. The CDR3 loop spans 15 amino acids.

The TCR sequence derives from a female donor with Graves disease. The source material was peripheral blood mononuclear cells (PBMCs), sampled when the disease was refractory, from a patient treated with antithyroid drugs. The chain has TRBV29-1 and TRBJ2-7, with TRBD2 matching over 11 bases. The CDR3 DNA follows: TGCAGCGTTGACTCGAGTACTAGCGGGAGTTACGAGCAGTACTTC. Protein sequence: CSVDSSTSGSYEQYF.